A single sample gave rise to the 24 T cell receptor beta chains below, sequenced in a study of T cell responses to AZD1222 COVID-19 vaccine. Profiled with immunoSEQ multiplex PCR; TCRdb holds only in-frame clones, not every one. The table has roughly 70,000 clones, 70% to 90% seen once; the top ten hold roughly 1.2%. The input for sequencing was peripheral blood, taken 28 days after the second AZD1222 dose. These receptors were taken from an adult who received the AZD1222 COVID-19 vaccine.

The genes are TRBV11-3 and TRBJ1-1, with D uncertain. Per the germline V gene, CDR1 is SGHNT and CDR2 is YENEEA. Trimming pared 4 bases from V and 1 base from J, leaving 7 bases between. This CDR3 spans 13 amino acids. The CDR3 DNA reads TGTGCCAGCAGCTCCCGACCGAACACTGAAGCTTTCTTT. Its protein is CASSSRPNTEAFF.

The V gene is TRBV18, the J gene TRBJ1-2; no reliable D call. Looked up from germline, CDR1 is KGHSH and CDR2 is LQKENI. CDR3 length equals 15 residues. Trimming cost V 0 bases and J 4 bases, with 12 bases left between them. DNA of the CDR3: TGTGCCAGCTCACCACCTTCTTCCGTCCCCTATGGCTACACCTTC. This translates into CASSPPSSVPYGYTF.

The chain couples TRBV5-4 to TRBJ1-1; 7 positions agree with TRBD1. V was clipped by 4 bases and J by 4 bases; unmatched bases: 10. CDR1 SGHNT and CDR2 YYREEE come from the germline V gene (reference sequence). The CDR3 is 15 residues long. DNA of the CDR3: TGTGCCAGCAGCAGACAGGGTCGCGGGAGCACTGAAGCTTTCTTT. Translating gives CASSRQGRGSTEAFF.

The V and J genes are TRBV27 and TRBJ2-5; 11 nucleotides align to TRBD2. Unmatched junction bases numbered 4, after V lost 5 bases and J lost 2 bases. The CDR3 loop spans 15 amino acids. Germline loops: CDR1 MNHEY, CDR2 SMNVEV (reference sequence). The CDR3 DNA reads TGTGCCAGCAGTCAATTAGCGGGAGGGCAAGAGACCCAGTACTTC. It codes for CASSQLAGGQETQYF.

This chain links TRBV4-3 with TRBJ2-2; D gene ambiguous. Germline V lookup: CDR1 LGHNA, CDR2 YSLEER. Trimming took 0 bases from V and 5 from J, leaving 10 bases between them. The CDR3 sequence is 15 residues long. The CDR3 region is CASSQDTGRTGELFF. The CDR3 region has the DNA TGCGCCAGCAGCCAAGATACTGGAAGAACCGGGGAGCTGTTTTTT.

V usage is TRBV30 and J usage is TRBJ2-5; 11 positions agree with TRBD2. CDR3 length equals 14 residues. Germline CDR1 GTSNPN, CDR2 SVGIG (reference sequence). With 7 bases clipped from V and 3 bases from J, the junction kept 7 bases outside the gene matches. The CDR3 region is CAFHPGLAEETQYF. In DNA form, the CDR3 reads TGTGCCTTCCACCCGGGACTAGCGGAAGAGACCCAGTACTTC. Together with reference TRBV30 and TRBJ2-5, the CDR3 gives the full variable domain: SQTIHQWPATLVQPVGSPLSLECTVEGTSNPNLYWYRQAAGRGLQLLFYSVGIGQISSEVPQNLSASRPQDRQFILSSKKLLLSDSGFYLCAFHPGLAEETQYFGPGTRLLVL.

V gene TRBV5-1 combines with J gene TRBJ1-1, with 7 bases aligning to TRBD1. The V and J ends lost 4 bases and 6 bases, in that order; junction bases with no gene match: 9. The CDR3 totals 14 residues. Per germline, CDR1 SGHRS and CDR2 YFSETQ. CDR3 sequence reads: CASSADRTEPEAFF. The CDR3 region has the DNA TGCGCCAGCAGCGCGGACAGGACTGAGCCTGAAGCTTTCTTT.

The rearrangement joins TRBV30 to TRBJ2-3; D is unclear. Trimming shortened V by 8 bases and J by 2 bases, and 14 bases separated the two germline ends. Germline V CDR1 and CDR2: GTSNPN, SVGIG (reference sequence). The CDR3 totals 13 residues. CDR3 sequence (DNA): TGTGCCCGAGAGGCGGCCAACACAGATACGCAGTATTTT. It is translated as CAREAANTDTQYF.

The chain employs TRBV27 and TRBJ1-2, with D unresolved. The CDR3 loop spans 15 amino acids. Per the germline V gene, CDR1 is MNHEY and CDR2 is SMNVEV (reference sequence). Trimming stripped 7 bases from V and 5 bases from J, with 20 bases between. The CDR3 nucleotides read TGTGCCAGCACTCCCGCCGGTCCCTCAGGTTATGGCTACACCTTC. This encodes CASTPAGPSGYGYTF.

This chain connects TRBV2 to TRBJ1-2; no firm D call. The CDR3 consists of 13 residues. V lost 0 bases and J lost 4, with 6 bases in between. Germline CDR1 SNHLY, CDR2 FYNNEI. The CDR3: CASSEAMRYGYTF. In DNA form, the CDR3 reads TGTGCCAGCAGTGAAGCGATGCGCTATGGCTACACCTTC.

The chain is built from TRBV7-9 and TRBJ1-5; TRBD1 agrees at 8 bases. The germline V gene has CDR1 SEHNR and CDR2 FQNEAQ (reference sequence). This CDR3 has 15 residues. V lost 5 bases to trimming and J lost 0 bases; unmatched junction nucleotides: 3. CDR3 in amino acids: CASSQTGASNQPQHF. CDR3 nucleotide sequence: TGTGCCAGCAGCCAGACAGGGGCTAGCAATCAGCCCCAGCATTTT.

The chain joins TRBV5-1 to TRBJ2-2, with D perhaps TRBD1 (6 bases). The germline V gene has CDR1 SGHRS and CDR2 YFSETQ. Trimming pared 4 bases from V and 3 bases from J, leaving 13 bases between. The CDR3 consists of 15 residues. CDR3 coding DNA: TGCGCCAGCAGCCCACTCCCAGGGGACACCGGGGAGCTGTTTTTT. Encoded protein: CASSPLPGDTGELFF.

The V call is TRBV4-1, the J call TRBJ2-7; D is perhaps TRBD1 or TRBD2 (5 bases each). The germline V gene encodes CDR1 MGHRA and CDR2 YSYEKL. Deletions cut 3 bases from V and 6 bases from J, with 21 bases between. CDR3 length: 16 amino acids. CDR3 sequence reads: CASSQPSGTPYREQYF. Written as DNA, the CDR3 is TGCGCCAGCAGCCAGCCATCCGGGACCCCCTACCGCGAGCAGTACTTC.

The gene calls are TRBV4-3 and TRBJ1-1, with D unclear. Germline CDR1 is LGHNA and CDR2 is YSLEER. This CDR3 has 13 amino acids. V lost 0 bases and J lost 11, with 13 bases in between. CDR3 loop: CASSQEGVGSAFF. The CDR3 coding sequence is TGCGCCAGCAGCCAAGAAGGCGTCGGGTCTGCTTTCTTT.

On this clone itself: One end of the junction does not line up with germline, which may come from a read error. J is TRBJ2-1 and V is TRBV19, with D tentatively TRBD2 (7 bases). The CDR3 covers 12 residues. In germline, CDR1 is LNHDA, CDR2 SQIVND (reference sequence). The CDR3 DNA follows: TGTGCCAGTAGTACCCGGGGAGGGACACGGGTCTTC. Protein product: CASSTRGGTRVF.

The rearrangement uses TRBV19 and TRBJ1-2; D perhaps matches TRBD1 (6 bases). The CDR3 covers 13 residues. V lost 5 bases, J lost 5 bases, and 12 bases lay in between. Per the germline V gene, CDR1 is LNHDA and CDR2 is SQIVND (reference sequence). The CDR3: CASSETGPYGYTF. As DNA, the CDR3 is TGTGCCAGTAGTGAGACAGGCCCTTATGGCTACACCTTC.

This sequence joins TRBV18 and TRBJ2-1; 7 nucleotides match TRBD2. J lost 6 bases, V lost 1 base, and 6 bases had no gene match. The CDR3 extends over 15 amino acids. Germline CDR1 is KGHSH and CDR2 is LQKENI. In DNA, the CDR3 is TGTGCCAGCTCACCACTCAGCGGGGCATTCAATGAGCAGTTCTTC. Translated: CASSPLSGAFNEQFF.

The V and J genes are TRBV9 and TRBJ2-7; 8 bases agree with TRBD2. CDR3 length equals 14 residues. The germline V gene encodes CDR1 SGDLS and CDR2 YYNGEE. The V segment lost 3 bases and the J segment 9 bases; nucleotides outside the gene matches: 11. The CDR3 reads CASSATSGGGMQYF. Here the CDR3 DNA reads TGTGCCAGCAGCGCAACTAGCGGTGGGGGGATGCAGTACTTC.

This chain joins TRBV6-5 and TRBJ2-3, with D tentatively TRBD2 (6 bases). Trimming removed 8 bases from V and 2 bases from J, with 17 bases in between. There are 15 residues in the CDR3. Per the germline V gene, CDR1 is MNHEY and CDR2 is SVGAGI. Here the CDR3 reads CASRPPGSNTDTQYF. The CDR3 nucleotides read TGTGCCAGCCGACCCCCCGGGAGTAACACAGATACGCAGTATTTT.

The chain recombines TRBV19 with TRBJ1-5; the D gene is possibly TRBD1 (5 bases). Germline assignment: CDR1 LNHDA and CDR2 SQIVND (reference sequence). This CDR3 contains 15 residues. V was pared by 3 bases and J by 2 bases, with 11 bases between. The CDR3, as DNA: TGTGCCAGTAGTATCGGGGGAACACGCAATCAGCCCCAGCATTTT. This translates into CASSIGGTRNQPQHF.

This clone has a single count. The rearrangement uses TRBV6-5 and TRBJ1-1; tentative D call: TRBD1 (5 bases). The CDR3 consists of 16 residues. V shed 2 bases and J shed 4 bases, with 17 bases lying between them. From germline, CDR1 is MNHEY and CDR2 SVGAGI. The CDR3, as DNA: TGTGCCAGCAGTTACAGGGGACTGGGAGGGCTCACTGAAGCTTTCTTT. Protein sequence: CASSYRGLGGLTEAFF.

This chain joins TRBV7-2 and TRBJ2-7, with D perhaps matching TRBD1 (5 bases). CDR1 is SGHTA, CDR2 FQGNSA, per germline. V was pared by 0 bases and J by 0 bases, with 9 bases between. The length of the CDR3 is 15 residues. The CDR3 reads CASSLAWGSSYEQYF. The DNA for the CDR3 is TGTGCCAGCAGCTTAGCCTGGGGCAGCTCCTACGAGCAGTACTTC.

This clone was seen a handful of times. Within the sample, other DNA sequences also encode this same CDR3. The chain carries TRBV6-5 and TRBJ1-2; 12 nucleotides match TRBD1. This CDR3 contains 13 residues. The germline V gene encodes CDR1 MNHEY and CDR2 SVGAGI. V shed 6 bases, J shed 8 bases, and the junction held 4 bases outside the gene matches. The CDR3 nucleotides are TGTGCCAGCAGCAGGGACAGGGGGCACGGCTACACCTTC. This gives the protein CASSRDRGHGYTF.

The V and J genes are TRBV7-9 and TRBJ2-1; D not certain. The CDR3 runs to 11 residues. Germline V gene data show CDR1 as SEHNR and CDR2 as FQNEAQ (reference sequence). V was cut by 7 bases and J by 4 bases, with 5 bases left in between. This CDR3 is CASNIYNEQFF. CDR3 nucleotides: TGTGCCAGCAACATTTACAATGAGCAGTTCTTC.